This T cell receptor (beta chain) was captured in a study of T cell responses to AZD1222 COVID-19 vaccine. Clones were read by immunoSEQ multiplex PCR, and TCRdb kept only the in-frame ones, dropping some. The sample lists 60,000 to 100,000 clones; about 90% were seen once. Germline lookup yields CDR1 SGDLS and CDR2 YYNGEE. The trim removed 3 bases at V and 9 bases at J, leaving 11 bases unmatched. The CDR3 is 15 residues long. This clone appeared once. Its cognate antigen is unknown. Findings of the study overall: Samples come after the peak T cell response, not at day 14.

The sequences come from peripheral blood, collected on day 0 of AZD1222 vaccination. The sequence was collected from an adult in good health. The chain carries TRBV9 and TRBJ2-1; 8 bases are shared with TRBD2. CDR3 sequence (DNA): TGTGCCAGCAGCGGAAGCGGGAGCGGGCGGGGTGAGCAGTTCTTC. It translates to CASSGSGSGRGEQFF.